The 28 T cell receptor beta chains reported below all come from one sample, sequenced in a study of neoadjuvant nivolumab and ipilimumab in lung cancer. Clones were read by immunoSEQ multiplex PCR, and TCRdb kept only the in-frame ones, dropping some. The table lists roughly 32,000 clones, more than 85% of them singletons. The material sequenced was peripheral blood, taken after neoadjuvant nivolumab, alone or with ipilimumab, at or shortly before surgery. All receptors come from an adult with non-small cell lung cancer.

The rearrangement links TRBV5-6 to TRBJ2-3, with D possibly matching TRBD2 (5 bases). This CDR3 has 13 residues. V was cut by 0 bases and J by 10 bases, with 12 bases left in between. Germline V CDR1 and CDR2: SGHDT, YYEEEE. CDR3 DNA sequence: TGTGCCAGCAGCTTGGTTAGCGATTACGCGCAGTATTTT. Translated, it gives CASSLVSDYAQYF.

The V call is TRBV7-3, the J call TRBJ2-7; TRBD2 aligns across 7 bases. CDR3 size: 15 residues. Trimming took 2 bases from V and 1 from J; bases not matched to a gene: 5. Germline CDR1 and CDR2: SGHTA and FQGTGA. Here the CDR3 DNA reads TGTGCCAGCAGCTTAGGACTAGGCCCATCCTACGAGCAGTACTTC. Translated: CASSLGLGPSYEQYF.

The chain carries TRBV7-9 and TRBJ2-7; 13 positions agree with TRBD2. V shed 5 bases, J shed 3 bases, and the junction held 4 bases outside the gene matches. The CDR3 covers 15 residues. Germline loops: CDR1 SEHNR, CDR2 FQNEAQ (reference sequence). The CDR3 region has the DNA TGTGCCAGCAGCAGAGGGACTAGCGGGAACTACGAGCAGTACTTC. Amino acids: CASSRGTSGNYEQYF.

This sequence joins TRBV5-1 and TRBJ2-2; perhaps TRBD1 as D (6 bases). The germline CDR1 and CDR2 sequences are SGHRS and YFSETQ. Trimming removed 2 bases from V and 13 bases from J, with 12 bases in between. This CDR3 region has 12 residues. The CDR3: CASSFSGEPLFF. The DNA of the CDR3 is TGCGCCAGCAGCTTTTCAGGGGAGCCGCTGTTTTTT.

CDR3 protein: CASSLNSGVGAFF. In DNA, the CDR3 is TGTGCCAGCAGCTTAAACTCAGGGGTAGGGGCTTTCTTT. The chain is built from TRBV7-3 and TRBJ1-1; TRBD1 might be the D (6 bases). The length of the CDR3 is 13 residues. Germline CDR1 SGHTA, CDR2 FQGTGA. V was trimmed by 1 base and J by 11 bases, leaving 14 bases between them. The entire variable domain, with the rest obtained from reference TRBV7-3 and TRBJ1-1, is as follows: GAGVSQTPSNKVTEKGKYVELRCDPISGHTALYWYRQSLGQGPEFLIYFQGTGAADDSGLPNDRFFAVRPEGSVSTLKIQRTERGDSAVYLCASSLNSGVGAFFGQGTRLTVV.

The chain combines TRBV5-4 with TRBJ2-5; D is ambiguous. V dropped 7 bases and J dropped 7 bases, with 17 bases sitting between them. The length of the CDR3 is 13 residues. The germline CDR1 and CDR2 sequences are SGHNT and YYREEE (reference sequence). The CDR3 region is CASAGPPVGTQYF. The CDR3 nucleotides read TGTGCCAGCGCCGGGCCCCCCGTAGGGACCCAGTACTTC.

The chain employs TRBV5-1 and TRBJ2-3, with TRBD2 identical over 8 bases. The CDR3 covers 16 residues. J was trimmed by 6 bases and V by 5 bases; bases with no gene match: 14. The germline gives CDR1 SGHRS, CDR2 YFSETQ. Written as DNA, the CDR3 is TGCGCCAGCAGTTTTTTGATTAGCGGGGCGGCGGATACGCAGTATTTT. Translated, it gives CASSFLISGAADTQYF.

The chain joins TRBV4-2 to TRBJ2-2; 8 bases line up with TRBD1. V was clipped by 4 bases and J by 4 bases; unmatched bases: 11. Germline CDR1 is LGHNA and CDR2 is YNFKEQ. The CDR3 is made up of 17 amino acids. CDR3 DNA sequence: TGTGCCAGCAGCCCAACCGTGGCAGGGGGCAGCACCGGGGAGCTGTTTTTT. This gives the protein CASSPTVAGGSTGELFF.

The CDR3 sequence: CASSYAGGYQPQHF. The DNA of the CDR3 is TGTGCCAGCAGTTACGCAGGGGGCTATCAGCCCCAGCATTTT. The rearrangement uses TRBV6-5 and TRBJ1-5; the match to TRBD1 covers 8 bases. Losses at the gene ends were 2 bases for V and 5 bases for J; bases not matched to a gene: 2. This CDR3 is built from 14 residues. The germline CDR1 and CDR2 sequences are MNHEY and SVGAGI.

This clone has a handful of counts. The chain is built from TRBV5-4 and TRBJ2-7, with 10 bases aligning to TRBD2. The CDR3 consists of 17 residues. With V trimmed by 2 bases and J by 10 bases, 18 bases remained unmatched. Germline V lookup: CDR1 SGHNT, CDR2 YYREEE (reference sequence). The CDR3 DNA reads TGTGCCAGCAGCTTTCGGAGCGGGAGGGGAGACGCGCCCGAACAGTACTTC. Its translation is CASSFRSGRGDAPEQYF.

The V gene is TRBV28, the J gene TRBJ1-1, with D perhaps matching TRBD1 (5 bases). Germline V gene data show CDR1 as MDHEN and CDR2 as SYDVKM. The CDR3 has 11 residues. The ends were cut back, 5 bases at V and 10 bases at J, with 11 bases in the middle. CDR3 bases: TGTGCCAGCAGTAGCACGAGGGGAGCTTTCTTT. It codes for CASSSTRGAFF.

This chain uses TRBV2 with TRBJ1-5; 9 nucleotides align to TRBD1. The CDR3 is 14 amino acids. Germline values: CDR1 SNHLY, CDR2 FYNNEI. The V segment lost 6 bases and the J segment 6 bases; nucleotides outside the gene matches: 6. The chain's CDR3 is CASSGTGRTQPQHF. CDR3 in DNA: TGTGCCAGCAGCGGGACAGGGCGTACTCAGCCCCAGCATTTT.

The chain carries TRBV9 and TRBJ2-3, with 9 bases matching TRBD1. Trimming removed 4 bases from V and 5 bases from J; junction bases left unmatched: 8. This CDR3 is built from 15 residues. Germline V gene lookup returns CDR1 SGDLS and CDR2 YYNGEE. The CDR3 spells CASSLGGQGGDTQYF. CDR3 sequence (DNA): TGTGCCAGCAGCTTGGGGGGACAGGGAGGAGATACGCAGTATTTT.

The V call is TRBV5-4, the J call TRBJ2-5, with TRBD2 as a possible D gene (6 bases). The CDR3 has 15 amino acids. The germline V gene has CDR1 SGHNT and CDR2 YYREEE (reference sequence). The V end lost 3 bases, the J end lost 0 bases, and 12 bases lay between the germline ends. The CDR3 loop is CASSSPRDYQETQYF. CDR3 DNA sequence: TGTGCCAGCAGCTCCCCCCGGGACTACCAAGAGACCCAGTACTTC.

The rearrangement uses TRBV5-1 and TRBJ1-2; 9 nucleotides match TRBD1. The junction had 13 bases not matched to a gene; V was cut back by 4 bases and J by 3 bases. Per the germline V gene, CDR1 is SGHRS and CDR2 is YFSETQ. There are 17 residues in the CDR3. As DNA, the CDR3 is TGCGCCAGCAGCCCCCTGGGAGGGACAGGGTTTGACTATGGCTACACCTTC. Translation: CASSPLGGTGFDYGYTF.

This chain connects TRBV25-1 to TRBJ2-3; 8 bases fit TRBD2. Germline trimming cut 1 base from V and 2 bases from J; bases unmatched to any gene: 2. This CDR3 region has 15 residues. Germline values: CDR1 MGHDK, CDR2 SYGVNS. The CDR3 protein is CASSELAGYTDTQYF. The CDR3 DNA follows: TGTGCCAGCAGTGAATTAGCGGGGTACACAGATACGCAGTATTTT. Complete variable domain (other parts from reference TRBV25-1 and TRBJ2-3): EADIYQTPRYLVIGTGKKITLECSQTMGHDKMYWYQQDPGMELHLIHYSYGVNSTEKGDLSSESTVSRIRTEHFPLTLESARPSHTSQYLCASSELAGYTDTQYFGPGTRLTVL.

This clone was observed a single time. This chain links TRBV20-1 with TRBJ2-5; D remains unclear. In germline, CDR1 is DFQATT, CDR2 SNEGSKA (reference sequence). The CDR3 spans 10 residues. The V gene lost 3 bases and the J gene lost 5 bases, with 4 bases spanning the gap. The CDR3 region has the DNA TGCAGTGCTAGGGTGGAGACCCAGTACTTC. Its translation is CSARVETQYF.

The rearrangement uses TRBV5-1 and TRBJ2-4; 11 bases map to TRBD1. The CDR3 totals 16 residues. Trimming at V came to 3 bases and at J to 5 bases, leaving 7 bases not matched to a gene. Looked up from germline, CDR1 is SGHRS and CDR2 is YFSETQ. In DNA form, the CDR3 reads TGCGCCAGCAGCTACCGGGACAGGGGGATGGAAAACATTCAGTACTTC. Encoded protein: CASSYRDRGMENIQYF.

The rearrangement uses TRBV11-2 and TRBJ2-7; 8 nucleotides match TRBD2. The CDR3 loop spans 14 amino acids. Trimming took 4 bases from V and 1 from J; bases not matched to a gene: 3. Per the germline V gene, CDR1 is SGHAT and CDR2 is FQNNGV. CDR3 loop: CASSSRGGSYEQYF. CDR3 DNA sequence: TGTGCCAGCAGCTCCCGGGGGGGGTCCTACGAGCAGTACTTC.

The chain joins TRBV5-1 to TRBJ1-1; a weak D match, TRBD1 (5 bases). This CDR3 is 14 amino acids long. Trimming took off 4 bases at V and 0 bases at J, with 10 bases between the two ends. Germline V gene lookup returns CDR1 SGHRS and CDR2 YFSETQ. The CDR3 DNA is TGCGCCAGCAGCCCTGGGACCGTGAACACTGAAGCTTTCTTT. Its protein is CASSPGTVNTEAFF.

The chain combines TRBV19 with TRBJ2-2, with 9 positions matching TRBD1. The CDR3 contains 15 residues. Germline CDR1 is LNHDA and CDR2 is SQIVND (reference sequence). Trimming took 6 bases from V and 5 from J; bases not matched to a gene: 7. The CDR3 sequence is CASRRNRGRTGELFF. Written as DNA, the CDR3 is TGTGCCAGTAGAAGGAACAGGGGGCGAACCGGGGAGCTGTTTTTT. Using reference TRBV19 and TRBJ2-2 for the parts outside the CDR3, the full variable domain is DGGITQSPKYLFRKEGQNVTLSCEQNLNHDAMYWYRQDPGQGLRLIYYSQIVNDFQKGDIAEGYSVSREKKESFPLTVTSAQKNPTAFYLCASRRNRGRTGELFFGEGSRLTVL.

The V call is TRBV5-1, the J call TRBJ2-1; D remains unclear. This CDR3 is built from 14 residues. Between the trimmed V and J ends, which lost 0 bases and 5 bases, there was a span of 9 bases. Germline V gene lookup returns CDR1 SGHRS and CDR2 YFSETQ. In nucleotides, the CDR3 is TGCGCCAGCAGCTTGGGGCCCACAAACAATGAGCAGTTCTTC. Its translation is CASSLGPTNNEQFF.

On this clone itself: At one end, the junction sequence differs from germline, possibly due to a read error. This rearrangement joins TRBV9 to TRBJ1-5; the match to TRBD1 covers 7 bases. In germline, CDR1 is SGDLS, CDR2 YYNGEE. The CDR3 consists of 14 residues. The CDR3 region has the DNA TGTGCCAGCAACGTAGGAGGGGGCTCGGAGCCCCAGCATTTT. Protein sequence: CASNVGGGSEPQHF.

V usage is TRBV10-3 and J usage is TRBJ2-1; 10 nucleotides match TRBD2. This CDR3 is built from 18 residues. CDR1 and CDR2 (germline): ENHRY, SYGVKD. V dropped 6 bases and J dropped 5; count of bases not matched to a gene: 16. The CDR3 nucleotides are TGTGCCATCAGAGAAATCGAGGCTAGCGGGAGAGAGGACAATGAGCAGTTCTTC. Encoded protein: CAIREIEASGREDNEQFF.

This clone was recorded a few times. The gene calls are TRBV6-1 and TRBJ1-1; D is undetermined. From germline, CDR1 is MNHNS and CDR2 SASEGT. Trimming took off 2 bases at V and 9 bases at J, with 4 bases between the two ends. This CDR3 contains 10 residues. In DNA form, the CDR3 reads TGTGCCAGCAGTGAATATCAAGCTTTCTTT. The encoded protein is CASSEYQAFF.

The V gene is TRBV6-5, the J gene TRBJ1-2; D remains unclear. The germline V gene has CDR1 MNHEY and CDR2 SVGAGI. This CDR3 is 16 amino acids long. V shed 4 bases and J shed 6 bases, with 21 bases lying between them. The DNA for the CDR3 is TGTGCCAGCAGTTCGCTTGAGAGGGTGGGTAAGGATGGCTACACCTTC. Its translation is CASSSLERVGKDGYTF.

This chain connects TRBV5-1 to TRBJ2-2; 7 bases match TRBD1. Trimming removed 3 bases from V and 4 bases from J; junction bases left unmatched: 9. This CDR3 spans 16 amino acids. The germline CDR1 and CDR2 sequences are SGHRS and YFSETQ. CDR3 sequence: CASSWTGLRSTGELFF. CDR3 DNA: TGCGCCAGCAGCTGGACAGGTCTTAGGAGCACCGGGGAGCTGTTTTTT.

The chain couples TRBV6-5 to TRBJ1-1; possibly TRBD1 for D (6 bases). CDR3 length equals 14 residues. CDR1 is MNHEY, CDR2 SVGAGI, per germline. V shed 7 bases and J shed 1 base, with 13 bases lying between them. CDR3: CASTRGQTNTEAFF. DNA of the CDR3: TGTGCCAGCACCAGAGGACAGACGAACACTGAAGCTTTCTTT.